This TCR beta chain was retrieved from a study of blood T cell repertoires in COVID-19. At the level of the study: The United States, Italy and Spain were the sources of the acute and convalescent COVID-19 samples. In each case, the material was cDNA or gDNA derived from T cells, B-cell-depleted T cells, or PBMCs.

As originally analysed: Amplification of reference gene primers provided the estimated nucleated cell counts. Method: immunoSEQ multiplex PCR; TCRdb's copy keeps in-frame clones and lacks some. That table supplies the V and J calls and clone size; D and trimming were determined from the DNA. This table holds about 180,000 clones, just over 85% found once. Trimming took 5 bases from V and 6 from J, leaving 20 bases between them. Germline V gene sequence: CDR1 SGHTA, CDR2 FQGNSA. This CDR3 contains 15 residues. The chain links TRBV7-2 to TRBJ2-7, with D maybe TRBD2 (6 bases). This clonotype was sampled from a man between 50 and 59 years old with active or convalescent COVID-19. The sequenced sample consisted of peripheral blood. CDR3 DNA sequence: TGTGCCAGCAGCCCCAGCCCGGACTACCCTCGCGAGCAGTACTTC. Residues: CASSPSPDYPREQYF.